This T cell receptor (beta chain) appears in the sequencing data of a study of Tregs in tolerant kidney transplant recipients. Repertoires were generated with immunoSEQ multiplex PCR, while TCRdb's copy carries only in-frame clones and drops some. Among 69,000 or so clones listed, approximately 88% were seen once. The CDR3 covers 15 residues. Trimming removed 4 bases at V and 0 bases at J, with 13 bases between. In germline, CDR1 is SGHRS, CDR2 YFSETQ. This TCR derives from a human donor who received a combined kidney and bone marrow transplant. Sequences were derived from CD4+ T cells from blood, sampled before the transplant. The rearrangement uses TRBV5-1 and TRBJ1-1; a possible D gene is TRBD1 (5 bases). CDR3 DNA: TGCGCCAGCAGCCTGACAGCATTCATGAACACTGAAGCTTTCTTT. Translated: CASSLTAFMNTEAFF.